The 27 T cell receptor beta chains listed next were all sequenced from one sample in a study of Graves' ophthalmopathy and Graves' hyperthyroidism. The authors amplified TCR beta CDR3 regions, and they did so from RNA transcripts for repertoire sequencing. HTBI primers were employed in first-round RT-PCR, then a second-round multiplex PCR followed. TCRdb independently ran MiXCR on the multiplex PCR reads; one entry per CDR3 protein. This sample carries 200,000 to 300,000 distinct CDR3 sequences, around 42% of them seen once, and the ten largest clones take roughly 45%. Sequencing was performed on peripheral blood. The source of these receptors is an adult man with Graves' ophthalmopathy.

The sample holds a few counts of this clonotype. The chain recombines TRBV2 with TRBJ1-6; D remains unclear. The CDR3 runs to 12 residues. V lost 3 bases and J 7 bases, leaving 4 bases between the germline ends. Looked up from germline, CDR1 is SNHLY and CDR2 is FYNNEI. The chain's CDR3 is CASSEENSPLHF. The CDR3 DNA is TGTGCCAGCAGTGAGGAGAATTCACCCCTCCACTTT.

This clonotype was seen many times. V and J are TRBV20-1 and TRBJ2-7; D is perhaps TRBD2 (6 bases). The germline V and J ends were trimmed by 0 bases and 7 bases, with 16 bases remaining between them. Germline CDR1 DFQATT, CDR2 SNEGSKA (reference sequence). CDR3 length: 14 residues. In nucleotides, the CDR3 is TGCAGTGCTAGAGAACACGGAGGGATAGGTGAGCAGTACTTC. It yields the protein CSAREHGGIGEQYF.

In the case of this clonotype: At one boundary the junction diverges from the germline segment, which might be a read error. The V gene is TRBV13, the J gene TRBJ2-2, with a possible D match to TRBD2 (5 bases). The germline V gene has CDR1 PRHDT and CDR2 FYEKMQ (reference sequence). The CDR3 totals 13 residues. The CDR3 nucleotides are TGTGCCAGCAGCTCGTCGAACACCGGGGAGCCGTTTTTT. As protein: CASSSSNTGEPFF.

There are a few counts of this clonotype. V is TRBV7-6 and J is TRBJ1-1, with D tentatively TRBD1 (5 bases). Trimming removed 2 bases at V and 2 bases at J, with 15 bases between. CDR3 size: 16 residues. The germline gives CDR1 SGHVS, CDR2 FNYEAQ. CDR3 sequence: CASSLFSGLINTEAFF. CDR3 bases: TGTGCCAGCAGCTTATTTTCAGGGCTTATAAACACTGAAGCTTTCTTT.

The V gene is TRBV2, the J gene TRBJ2-7, with D perhaps matching TRBD1 or TRBD2 (5 bases each). The V gene's germline CDR1 is SNHLY and CDR2 FYNNEI. The length of the CDR3 is 13 residues. V was shortened by 0 bases and J by 11 bases, with 14 bases between the two germline ends. CDR3 nucleotides: TGTGCCAGCAGTGAAGCGCTTCAGGGACCTGAGTACTTC. This codes for CASSEALQGPEYF.

This clonotype was seen more than once but under ten times. This chain joins TRBV24-1 and TRBJ1-5; no clear D. The CDR3 runs to 15 residues. Germline CDR1 is KGHDR and CDR2 is SFDVKD. V shed 3 bases and J shed 0 bases, with 8 bases lying between them. CDR3 in amino acids: CATSDVTNSNQPQHF. The CDR3 nucleotides are TGTGCCACCAGTGATGTGACAAATAGCAATCAGCCCCAGCATTTT.

A note on this clonotype: Possible read error: a much larger clone is one base away. The CDR3 DNA is TGCAGCGTTGGCCACACGAACACTGAAGCTTTCTTT. It is translated as CSVGHTNTEAFF. The V call is TRBV29-1, the J call TRBJ1-1; D not certain. Per the germline V gene, CDR1 is SQVTM and CDR2 is ANQGSEA. This CDR3 comprises 12 residues. The ends were cut back, 4 bases at V and 1 base at J, with 7 bases in the middle.

The V and J genes are TRBV24-1 and TRBJ2-3, with D possibly matching TRBD2 (6 bases). Trimming shortened V by 4 bases and J by 2 bases, and 15 bases separated the two germline ends. From germline, CDR1 is KGHDR and CDR2 SFDVKD. There are 16 residues in the CDR3. The CDR3 here is CATSDPGLTNTDTQYF. The CDR3 DNA reads as TGTGCCACCAGTGACCCGGGACTGACGAACACAGATACGCAGTATTTT.

The V gene is TRBV4-1, the J gene TRBJ1-4, with 7 bases fitting TRBD1. V was clipped by 4 bases and J by 8 bases; unmatched bases: 4. The germline V gene encodes CDR1 MGHRA and CDR2 YSYEKL. The CDR3 covers 13 residues. CDR3 amino acids: CASSLTQGEKLFF. The CDR3 DNA reads TGCGCCAGCAGCCTCACACAGGGGGAAAAACTGTTTTTT.

The chain uses TRBV4-1 and TRBJ1-2; 8 bases are a match to TRBD1. Germline V lookup: CDR1 MGHRA, CDR2 YSYEKL. V was pared by 4 bases and J by 4 bases, with 11 bases of the junction left unmatched. The CDR3 totals 16 residues. CDR3 protein: CASSPSQGQGAYGYTF. CDR3 coding DNA: TGCGCCAGCAGCCCCAGCCAGGGGCAGGGGGCCTATGGCTACACCTTC.

The chain combines TRBV2 with TRBJ2-5, with 7 bases identical to TRBD2. Germline V gene data show CDR1 as SNHLY and CDR2 as FYNNEI. The CDR3 consists of 14 residues. V trimming: 5 bases; J trimming: 4 bases; junction bases outside the gene matches: 7. CDR3 region: CASSPPWGGETQYF. The CDR3 DNA follows: TGTGCCAGCAGTCCACCGTGGGGGGGAGAGACCCAGTACTTC. Using reference TRBV2 and TRBJ2-5 for the parts outside the CDR3, the full variable domain is EPEVTQTPSHQVTQMGQEVILRCVPISNHLYFYWYRQILGQKVEFLVSFYNNEISEKSEIFDDQFSVERPDGSNFTLKIRSTKLEDSAMYFCASSPPWGGETQYFGPGTRLLVL.

The rearrangement joins TRBV5-4 to TRBJ1-5; D remains ambiguous. The CDR3 consists of 14 residues. V lost 3 bases and J lost 4, with 11 bases in between. In germline, CDR1 is SGHNT, CDR2 YYREEE (reference sequence). CDR3 sequence (DNA): TGTGCCAGCAGCTATGACGGGAGAAATCAGCCCCAGCATTTT. Protein product: CASSYDGRNQPQHF.

This chain links TRBV11-2 with TRBJ2-7; the D call may be TRBD1 or TRBD2 (5 bases each). The V and J ends lost 5 bases and 1 base respectively, with 15 bases between them. This CDR3 is 15 amino acids long. Germline V CDR1 and CDR2: SGHAT, FQNNGV. CDR3 nucleotides: TGTGCCAGCAGCCTTCCCGGGACGGCATCCTACGAGCAGTACTTC. Translated: CASSLPGTASYEQYF.

This rearrangement joins TRBV7-2 to TRBJ2-5; 7 bases are shared with TRBD1. Germline V CDR1 and CDR2: SGHTA, FQGNSA. Trimming removed 8 bases from V and 5 bases from J; junction bases left unmatched: 8. CDR3 length: 13 amino acids. CDR3: CASLTSTGETQYF. The CDR3 region has the DNA TGTGCCAGCCTTACTTCGACAGGGGAGACCCAGTACTTC.

A word on this clonotype: The CDR3 does not close with the conserved phenylalanine or tryptophan, likely indicating a read error. The V and J genes are TRBV12-3 or TRBV12-4 and TRBJ2-7; TRBD1 aligns across 7 bases. CDR3 size: 15 residues. Trimming took 5 bases from V and 0 from J; bases not matched to a gene: 7. The CDR3 sequence is CASSNLGTVSYEQYL. The CDR3 DNA reads as TGTGCCAGCAGTAACTTAGGGACAGTCTCCTACGAGCAGTACCTC.

Only a few counts were recorded for this clonotype. The chain is built from TRBV3-1 and TRBJ1-2, with 8 bases fitting TRBD1. Germline V gives CDR1 LGHDT, CDR2 YNNKEL (reference sequence). CDR3 size: 14 residues. V was pared by 5 bases and J by 2 bases, with 4 bases of the junction left unmatched. CDR3 nucleotides: TGTGCCAGCAGCTCCACAGGGGGAAACTATGGCTACACCTTC. Its protein is CASSSTGGNYGYTF.

This clonotype has ten or more counts. The chain employs TRBV24-1 and TRBJ1-5; D ambiguous. The germline V gene has CDR1 KGHDR and CDR2 SFDVKD. This CDR3 comprises 13 residues. V lost 5 bases and J 5 bases, leaving 9 bases between the germline ends. CDR3 in amino acids: CATSVGDYQPQHF. The CDR3 nucleotides are TGTGCCACCAGTGTCGGGGATTATCAGCCCCAGCATTTT.

This clonotype was observed a handful of times. In nucleotides, the CDR3 is TGTGCCAGCAGCTTACAGCTAGCGGGAAGTTCCTACGAGCAGTACTTC. The encoded protein is CASSLQLAGSSYEQYF. The chain recombines TRBV7-8 with TRBJ2-7, with 9 bases aligning to TRBD2. The CDR3 runs to 16 residues. Germline V gene sequence: CDR1 SGHVS, CDR2 FQNEAQ. Unmatched junction bases numbered 6, after V lost 2 bases and J lost 1 base.

This clonotype has a handful of counts. V is TRBV5-5 and J is TRBJ1-6; unclear D gene. In germline, CDR1 is SGHKS, CDR2 YYEKEE (reference sequence). The V gene lost 2 bases and the J gene lost 16 bases, with 13 bases spanning the gap. The CDR3 extends over 12 amino acids. CDR3 protein: CASSFPTGHLHF. DNA for the CDR3: TGTGCCAGCAGCTTTCCGACTGGTCATCTCCACTTT. Variable domain in full (rest from reference TRBV5-5 and TRBJ1-6): DAGVTQSPTHLIKTRGQQVTLRCSPISGHKSVSWYQQVLGQGPQFIFQYYEKEERGRGNFPDRFSARQFPNYSSELNVNALLLGDSALYLCASSFPTGHLHFGNGTRLTVT.

The chain links TRBV7-9 to TRBJ2-5; no clear D. Germline assignment: CDR1 SEHNR and CDR2 FQNEAQ (reference sequence). CDR3 length: 15 amino acids. Trimming cost V 3 bases and J 1 base, with 12 bases left between them. CDR3 protein: CASSFGSFFQETQYF. As DNA, the CDR3 is TGTGCCAGCAGCTTCGGATCTTTCTTCCAAGAGACCCAGTACTTC.

V and J are TRBV4-1 and TRBJ2-7, with a tentative D call TRBD2 (5 bases). The germline gives CDR1 MGHRA, CDR2 YSYEKL. Between the trimmed V and J ends, which lost 0 bases and 0 bases, there was a span of 6 bases. CDR3 size: 14 residues. The CDR3 DNA reads TGCGCCAGCAGCCAAGAAGAGGGCTCCTACGAGCAGTACTTC. Residues: CASSQEEGSYEQYF.

The chain recombines TRBV7-2 with TRBJ2-5; D is unclear. The J call may not be correct, given that the DNA end is closer to TRBJ2-1. Germline values: CDR1 SGHTA, CDR2 FQGNSA. CDR3 length equals 14 residues. CDR3 sequence: CASSLPPFLNEQFF. For the CDR3, the DNA is TGTGCCAGCAGCTTACCTCCCTTCCTCAATGAGCAGTTCTTC.

The chain is built from TRBV5-4 and TRBJ2-7; 7 bases map to TRBD1. Germline V CDR1 and CDR2: SGHNT, YYREEE (reference sequence). The V gene end was trimmed by 0 bases and the J gene end by 3 bases; junction bases not matched to a gene: 6. This CDR3 is built from 15 residues. CDR3 nucleotide sequence: TGTGCCAGCAGCTTGGGACAGGGAATCGTCTACGAGCAGTACTTC. It codes for CASSLGQGIVYEQYF.

This clonotype was detected ten times or more. This rearrangement joins TRBV2 to TRBJ1-4; D unresolved. Germline CDR1 SNHLY, CDR2 FYNNEI. This CDR3 is built from 14 residues. V shed 2 bases and J shed 4 bases, with 8 bases lying between them. Here the CDR3 DNA reads TGTGCCAGCAGTGAAATCCGGGGTAATGAAAAACTGTTTTTT. Translating gives CASSEIRGNEKLFF.

The rearrangement joins TRBV2 to TRBJ2-5; D is possibly TRBD1 or TRBD2 (5 bases each). From germline, CDR1 is SNHLY and CDR2 FYNNEI. This CDR3 region has 12 residues. The V end lost 4 bases, the J end lost 5 bases, and 8 bases lay between the germline ends. The chain's CDR3 is CASSGEGETQYF. The CDR3, as DNA: TGTGCCAGCAGTGGAGAGGGGGAGACCCAGTACTTC.

The sample holds a few counts of this clonotype. A much larger clone lies a single base off, so this may be a read error. The chain joins TRBV29-1 to TRBJ2-7; no clear D gene. Germline-derived CDR1 and CDR2 are SQVTM and ANQGSEA. Trimming stripped 4 bases from V and 4 bases from J, with 11 bases between. This CDR3 contains 12 residues. CDR3 region: CSVVRASYEQYF. The CDR3 DNA follows: TGCAGCGTTGTAAGGGCCAGTTACGAGCAGTACTTC.

This clonotype was counted between two and nine times. The rearrangement joins TRBV7-8 to TRBJ1-2; TRBD1 is a possible D gene (5 bases). V gave up 1 base and J gave up 8 bases, with 14 bases separating them. Germline V gene sequence: CDR1 SGHVS, CDR2 FQNEAQ. The CDR3 has 14 residues. The CDR3 loop reads CASSLGPRVGGYTF. CDR3 coding DNA: TGTGCCAGCAGCTTAGGCCCCAGGGTGGGAGGCTACACCTTC.